This T cell receptor beta chain was observed in a study of control samples from healthy donors and cancer patients. The CDR3 has 11 residues. Looked up from germline, CDR1 is PRHDT and CDR2 is FYEKMQ (reference sequence). Deletions cut 5 bases from V and 12 bases from J, with 8 bases between. Sequenced by immunoSEQ multiplex PCR; TCRdb stores in-frame clones only, minus some. This sample yields 85,000 to 100,000 clones, of which roughly 82% are seen a single time; about 2% belongs to the top ten. The sequencing input was blood. This receptor was identified in a man in his 60s in good health. The chain links TRBV13 to TRBJ2-6, with D hard to call. CDR3 sequence: CASSRGIVLTF. The DNA for the CDR3 is TGTGCCAGCAGCCGCGGCATCGTCCTGACTTTC.